Sequencing of this T cell receptor beta chain was carried out in a study of T cells in Graves' hyperthyroidism and ophthalmopathy. This CDR3 comprises 18 residues. Trimming took off 5 bases at V and 3 bases at J, with 22 bases between the two ends. Germline V gives CDR1 KGHDR, CDR2 SFDVKD. Using RNA transcripts as the source, TCR beta CDR3 regions were amplified. Carried out on the TCR CDR3, a first-round RT-PCR used the HTBI primer set. Each CDR3 protein is one row after TCRdb ran MiXCR on the multiplex PCR reads. The data hold more than 500,000 distinct CDR3 sequences, with approximately 16% observed a single time. This clonotype appeared a few times.

Input material: blood. V and J are TRBV24-1 and TRBJ2-1; D might be TRBD1 (5 bases). The receptor was derived from a woman aged 25-40 years with Graves' ophthalmopathy. CDR3 DNA sequence: TGTGCCACCAGTGCGACAGCAGGTAAAGAACTGGTCTACAATGAGCAGTTCTTC. Encoded protein: CATSATAGKELVYNEQFF.